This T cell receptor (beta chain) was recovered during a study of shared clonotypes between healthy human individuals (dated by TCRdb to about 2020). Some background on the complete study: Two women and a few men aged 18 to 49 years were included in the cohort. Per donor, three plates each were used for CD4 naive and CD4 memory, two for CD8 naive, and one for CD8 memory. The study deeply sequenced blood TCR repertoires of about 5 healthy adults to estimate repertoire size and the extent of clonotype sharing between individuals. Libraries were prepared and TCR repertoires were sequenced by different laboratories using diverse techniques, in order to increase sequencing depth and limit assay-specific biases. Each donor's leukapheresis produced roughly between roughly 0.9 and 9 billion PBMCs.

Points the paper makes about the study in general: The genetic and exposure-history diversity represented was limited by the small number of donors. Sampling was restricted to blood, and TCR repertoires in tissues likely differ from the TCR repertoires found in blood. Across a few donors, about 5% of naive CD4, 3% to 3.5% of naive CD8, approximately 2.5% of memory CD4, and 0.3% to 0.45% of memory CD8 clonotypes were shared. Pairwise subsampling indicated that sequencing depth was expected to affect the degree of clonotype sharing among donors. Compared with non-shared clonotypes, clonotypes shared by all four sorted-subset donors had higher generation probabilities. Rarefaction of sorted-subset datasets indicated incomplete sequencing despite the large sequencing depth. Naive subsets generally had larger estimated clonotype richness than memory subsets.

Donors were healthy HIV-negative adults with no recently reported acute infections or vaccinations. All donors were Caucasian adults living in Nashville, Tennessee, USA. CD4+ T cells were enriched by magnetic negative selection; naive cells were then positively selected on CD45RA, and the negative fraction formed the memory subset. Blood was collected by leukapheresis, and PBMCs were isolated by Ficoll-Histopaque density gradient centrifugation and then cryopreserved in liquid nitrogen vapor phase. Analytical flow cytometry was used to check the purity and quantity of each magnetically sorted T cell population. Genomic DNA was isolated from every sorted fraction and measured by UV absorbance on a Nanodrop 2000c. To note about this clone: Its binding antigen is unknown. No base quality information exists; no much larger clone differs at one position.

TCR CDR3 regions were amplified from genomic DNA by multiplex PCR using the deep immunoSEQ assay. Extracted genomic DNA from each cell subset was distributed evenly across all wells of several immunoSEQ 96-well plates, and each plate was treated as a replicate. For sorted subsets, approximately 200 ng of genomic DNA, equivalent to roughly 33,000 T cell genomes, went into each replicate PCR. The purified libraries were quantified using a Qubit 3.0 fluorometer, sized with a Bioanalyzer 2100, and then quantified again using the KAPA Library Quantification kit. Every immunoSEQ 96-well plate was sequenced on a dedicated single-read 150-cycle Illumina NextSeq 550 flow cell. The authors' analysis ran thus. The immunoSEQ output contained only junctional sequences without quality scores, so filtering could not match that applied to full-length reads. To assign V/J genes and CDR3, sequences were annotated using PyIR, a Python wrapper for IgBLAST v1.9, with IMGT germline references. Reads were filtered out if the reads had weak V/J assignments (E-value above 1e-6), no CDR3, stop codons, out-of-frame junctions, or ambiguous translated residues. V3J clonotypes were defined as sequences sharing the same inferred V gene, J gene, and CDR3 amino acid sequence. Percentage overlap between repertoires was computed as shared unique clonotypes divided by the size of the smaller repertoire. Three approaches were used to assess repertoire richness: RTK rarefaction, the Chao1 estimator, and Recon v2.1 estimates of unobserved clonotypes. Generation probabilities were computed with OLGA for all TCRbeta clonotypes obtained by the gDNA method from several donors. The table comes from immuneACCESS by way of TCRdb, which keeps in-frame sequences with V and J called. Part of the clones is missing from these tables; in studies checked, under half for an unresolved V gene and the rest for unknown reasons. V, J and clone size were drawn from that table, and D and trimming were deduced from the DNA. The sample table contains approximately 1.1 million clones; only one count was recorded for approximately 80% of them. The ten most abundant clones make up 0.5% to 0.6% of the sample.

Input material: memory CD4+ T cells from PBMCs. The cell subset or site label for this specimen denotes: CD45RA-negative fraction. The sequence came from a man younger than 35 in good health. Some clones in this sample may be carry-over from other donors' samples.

CDR3 protein: CAWSTQPGPEQYF. The DNA sequence is TGTGCCTGGAGTACTCAACCGGGGCCCGAACAGTACTTC. The V and J genes are TRBV30 and TRBJ2-7; the D segment is perhaps TRBD1 or TRBD2, each sharing 5 matched bases. According to the germline V gene (reference sequence), CDR1 reads GTSNPN and CDR2 reads SVGIG. Including cysteine and phenylalanine, the CDR3 has 13 amino acids. The read is trimmed to its CDR3 DNA, 39 bases read in frame from base 1. Trimming costs V 2 bases and J 10 bases, and their ends lie 18 bases apart.